Listed below are T cell receptor beta chains from one sample, sequenced in a study of shared T cell receptors in the human thymus. Data came from immunoSEQ multiplex PCR; TCRdb stores just in-frame clones and leaves some out. The table shows roughly 500,000 clones, with roughly 74% occurring only once. These data were likewise used in another study, on human thymus T cells.

Input material: thymocytes. The receptors shown here come from a boy under two years old with a congenital heart defect. The CDR3 runs from the conserved cysteine through the conserved F or W. The D gene is left open where the match is weak.

>TRBD2|TRBV27|TRBJ2-1
CASSPFRPAGGGEQFF
>TRBD2|TRBV14|TRBJ2-4
CASSPPSGRGNIQYF
>TRBD1|TRBV5-1|TRBJ1-2
CASSLPRDRDSFYGYTF
>-|TRBV29-1|TRBJ2-4
CSVMGLGKNIQYF
>-|TRBV4-3|TRBJ2-1
CASSQDPQGGNEQFF
>-|TRBV6-1|TRBJ1-6
CASSVKQGSRGSPLHF
>TRBD1|TRBV4-1|TRBJ2-7
CASRQRQGPYEQYF
>TRBD1|TRBV28|TRBJ2-7
CASSPKTGGRVRGAYEQYF
>-|TRBV5-1|TRBJ2-7
CASSYQGGSYEQYF
>-|TRBV25-1|TRBJ2-3
CASSGTSRTDTQYF
>-|TRBV10-1|TRBJ2-1
CASRECGRGGPYNEQFF
>-|TRBV12-1|TRBJ2-7
CASTSYEQYF
>TRBD1|TRBV19|TRBJ1-5
CASNSQGGNQPQHF
>TRBD2|TRBV10-1|TRBJ2-7
CASSPYGTRRNEQYF
>TRBD1|TRBV27|TRBJ1-2
CASCCRGAYGYTF
>TRBD1|TRBV6-1|TRBJ2-7
CASHPGGISSYEQYF
>-|TRBV28|TRBJ2-1
CASSLPQGPPYNEQFF
>TRBD2|TRBV11-2|TRBJ2-3
CASSSWTSRLPSTDTQYF
>TRBD2|TRBV7-2|TRBJ2-3
CASSLVVGGPEPTDTQYF
>TRBD2|TRBV27|TRBJ2-7
CASSLGLAGPYEQYF
>TRBD2|TRBV5-4|TRBJ2-1
CAIPRETSGKSSYNEQFF
>TRBD1|TRBV18|TRBJ1-4
CASSLSGQGSTNEKLFF
>-|TRBV30|TRBJ1-1
CAWRLQYRGTEAFF
>TRBD1|TRBV6-1|TRBJ2-7
CASSEVSPGGDEQYF
>-|TRBV5-5|TRBJ1-2
CASSPRGSGYGYTF
>TRBD1|TRBV30|TRBJ2-7
CAWSGSRRQGPCEQYF
>TRBD2|TRBV5-6|TRBJ2-1
CASSLTSGNNEQFF
>TRBD2|TRBV5-6|TRBJ2-1
CASSLGGRAKFF
>TRBD1|TRBV11-2|TRBJ1-1
CASSPVTGGPPMNTEAFF
>-|TRBV27|TRBJ1-2
CASGDPQGLEANYGYTF
>TRBD2|TRBV6-5|TRBJ2-7
CASSYNVSGSFREQYF